Following are 14 T cell receptor beta chains from one sample sequenced in a study of OX40 agonist ivuxolimab in advanced cancers. The protocol was immunoSEQ multiplex PCR, while the TCRdb copy is restricted to in-frame clones and leaves out a portion. The sample lists some 71,000 clones, roughly nine tenths occurring once. Sequencing was performed on CD4+ or CD8+ T cells sorted from blood, taken in a trial of the OX40 agonist ivuxolimab. These receptors were taken from an adult with an advanced solid tumor such as melanoma, head and neck, liver or kidney cancer.

V usage is TRBV6-6 and J usage is TRBJ2-2; D call uncertain. The V gene's germline CDR1 is MNHNY and CDR2 SVGAGI (reference sequence). Trimming stripped 6 bases from V and 7 bases from J, with 9 bases between. This CDR3 has 12 residues. CDR3 DNA sequence: TGTGCCAGCAGCCAGGATGGCGGGGAGCTGTTTTTT. This sequence encodes CASSQDGGELFF.

The V and J genes are TRBV13 and TRBJ2-1; 12 bases agree with TRBD2. V gave up 5 bases and J gave up 6 bases; unmatched junction bases: 11. CDR1 is PRHDT and CDR2 is FYEKMQ in the germline V gene (reference sequence). This CDR3 region has 17 residues. The CDR3, as DNA: TGTGCCAGCAGCCTACAAGGGACTAGCGGGCTTTTCAATGAGCAGTTCTTC. This gives the protein CASSLQGTSGLFNEQFF.

The gene calls are TRBV28 and TRBJ2-5; D not resolved. CDR3 size: 11 residues. V was clipped by 3 bases and J by 4 bases, with 3 bases between them. Germline loops: CDR1 MDHEN, CDR2 SYDVKM. CDR3: CASSFRETQYF. CDR3 nucleotides: TGTGCCAGCAGTTTTCGAGAGACCCAGTACTTC.

The chain joins TRBV5-1 to TRBJ2-2; D call uncertain. This CDR3 spans 11 amino acids. Germline V gene sequence: CDR1 SGHRS, CDR2 YFSETQ. The ends were cut back, 3 bases at V and 3 bases at J, with 0 bases in the middle. CDR3 in DNA: TGCGCCAGCAGCTACACCGGGGAGCTGTTTTTT. This encodes CASSYTGELFF.

The rearrangement links TRBV27 to TRBJ2-7; TRBD2 matches at 7 bases. With V trimmed by 6 bases and J by 3 bases, 5 bases remained unmatched. CDR3 length: 13 amino acids. CDR1 and CDR2 (germline): MNHEY, SMNVEV (reference sequence). CDR3 sequence reads: CASSPGLYYEQYF. DNA for the CDR3: TGTGCCAGCAGCCCGGGACTATACTACGAGCAGTACTTC.

The chain has TRBV4-2 and TRBJ2-1; D is undetermined. The CDR3 loop spans 17 amino acids. With 0 bases removed from V and 0 bases from J, the gap between germline ends came to 12 bases. In germline, CDR1 is LGHNA, CDR2 YNFKEQ. CDR3 loop: CASSQDPPVSSYNEQFF. The CDR3 nucleotides read TGTGCCAGCAGCCAAGACCCACCAGTGAGCTCCTACAATGAGCAGTTCTTC.

This sequence joins TRBV29-1 and TRBJ2-5, with D hard to call. Looked up from germline, CDR1 is SQVTM and CDR2 is ANQGSEA. This CDR3 spans 14 amino acids. With 6 bases removed from V and 2 bases from J, the gap between germline ends came to 16 bases. CDR3 protein: CSVARQTAQETQYF. CDR3 in DNA: TGCAGCGTCGCAAGACAAACCGCTCAAGAGACCCAGTACTTC.

A remark on this clone: Other nucleotide sequences from this sample produce the same CDR3. This chain links TRBV7-8 with TRBJ2-1; TRBD1 is a possible D gene (6 bases). Germline CDR1 reads SGHVS; CDR2 reads FQNEAQ. The V and J ends lost 1 base and 2 bases respectively, with 9 bases between them. This CDR3 region has 15 residues. CDR3 sequence reads: CASSLEQGTYNEQFF. The CDR3 coding sequence is TGTGCCAGCAGCTTAGAACAGGGAACCTACAATGAGCAGTTCTTC.

This clone was detected only once. The rearrangement uses TRBV18 and TRBJ2-7; D call uncertain. The CDR3 is made up of 13 amino acids. Germline CDR1 and CDR2: KGHSH and LQKENI. Trimming removed 0 bases from V and 3 bases from J, with 6 bases in between. The CDR3 sequence: CASSPPDGYEQYF. CDR3 nucleotides: TGTGCCAGCTCACCACCGGATGGCTACGAGCAGTACTTC.

CDR3 in amino acids: CASRPPGLNGSNQPQHF. Here the CDR3 DNA reads TGTGCCAGCAGGCCTCCAGGGTTAAATGGCAGCAATCAGCCCCAGCATTTT. The chain combines TRBV27 with TRBJ1-5, with D tentatively TRBD1 (5 bases). CDR1 and CDR2 from the germline V gene are MNHEY and SMNVEV (reference sequence). The V end was cut by 6 bases, the J end by 1 base, with 19 bases between. This CDR3 is built from 17 residues.

The V and J genes are TRBV27 and TRBJ2-7; TRBD1 is a possible D gene (5 bases). Looked up from germline, CDR1 is MNHEY and CDR2 is SMNVEV (reference sequence). The CDR3 contains 13 residues. V was shortened by 2 bases and J by 2 bases, with 7 bases between the two germline ends. The CDR3 DNA reads TGTGCCAGCAGTTTAGGCAGGGCCTACGAGCAGTACTTC. Translated: CASSLGRAYEQYF.

The V and J genes are TRBV10-2 and TRBJ2-1; 7 bases fit TRBD2. CDR3 length equals 17 residues. The V and J ends lost 5 bases and 5 bases, in that order; junction bases with no gene match: 15. The V gene's germline CDR1 is WSHSY and CDR2 SAAADI. The CDR3 DNA reads TGCGCCAGCAGTCGAACCTCAATCGGCGGGAGAGACAATGAGCAGTTCTTC. Its protein is CASSRTSIGGRDNEQFF.

The chain employs TRBV6-1 and TRBJ2-7, with TRBD2 matching over 8 bases. With V trimmed by 1 base and J by 5 bases, 13 bases remained unmatched. Germline CDR1 is MNHNS and CDR2 is SASEGT. The CDR3 totals 17 residues. The DNA for the CDR3 is TGTGCCAGCAGTGAAGGATGGGGCCGGGAGGGAGGCCACGAGCAGTACTTC. It codes for CASSEGWGREGGHEQYF.

The CDR3 loop is CASSGSRDYLYNEQFF. The CDR3 coding sequence is TGTGCCAGCAGCGGTTCCCGGGACTATCTATACAATGAGCAGTTCTTC. The chain has TRBV9 and TRBJ2-1; 7 bases match TRBD2. Germline-derived CDR1 and CDR2 are SGDLS and YYNGEE. The CDR3 is 16 residues long. Trimming at V came to 3 bases and at J to 4 bases, leaving 10 bases not matched to a gene.